The next 27 T cell receptor beta chains were all read from a single sample in a study of blood T cell repertoires in COVID-19. Profiling relied on immunoSEQ multiplex PCR, and the TCRdb table lists in-frame clones only, not all of them. The sample records 200,000 to 250,000 clones, about 80% being singletons. Sequencing input: PBMCs or T cells enriched from blood (not recorded which). These receptors were taken from a man aged 55 to 69 who had recovered from COVID-19.

The CDR3 region has the DNA TGCAGCGTTGCAGGGGGCTCTGAAGCTTTCTTT. Its translation: CSVAGGSEAFF. The chain joins TRBV29-1 to TRBJ1-1; 8 bases align to TRBD1. With V trimmed by 4 bases and J by 6 bases, 1 base remained unmatched. CDR3 length: 11 amino acids. Per the germline V gene, CDR1 is SQVTM and CDR2 is ANQGSEA.

The chain combines TRBV2 with TRBJ2-7, with a possible D match to TRBD1 (6 bases). Trimming left V 6 bases short and J 4 bases short, with 13 bases between. The CDR3 contains 13 residues. CDR1 is SNHLY, CDR2 FYNNEI, per germline. CDR3: CASRLTGRYEQYF. The DNA for the CDR3 is TGTGCCAGCAGGCTCACAGGGCGGTACGAGCAGTACTTC.

This chain joins TRBV27 and TRBJ2-7, with 10 bases matching TRBD2. The CDR3 runs to 16 residues. The trim removed 6 bases at V and 5 bases at J, leaving 13 bases unmatched. Looked up from germline, CDR1 is MNHEY and CDR2 is SMNVEV (reference sequence). The CDR3 loop reads CASSIIAGGGVNEQYF. The CDR3 region has the DNA TGTGCCAGCAGCATCATAGCGGGGGGCGGTGTCAACGAGCAGTACTTC.

A single count supports this clone. The rearrangement joins TRBV6-5 to TRBJ1-2; no clear D gene. This CDR3 comprises 14 residues. V was cut by 5 bases and J by 0 bases, with 10 bases left in between. Germline V gives CDR1 MNHEY, CDR2 SVGAGI. The CDR3 region is CASSPTETNYGYTF. The CDR3 nucleotides read TGTGCCAGCAGTCCAACAGAAACTAACTATGGCTACACCTTC.

The rearrangement joins TRBV7-2 to TRBJ2-1; TRBD1 agrees at 11 bases. Germline-derived CDR1 and CDR2 are SGHTA and FQGNSA. CDR3 length: 15 amino acids. The junction had 9 bases not matched to a gene; V was cut back by 5 bases and J by 9 bases. CDR3 region: CASSPQGQGASEQFF. For the CDR3, the DNA is TGTGCCAGCAGCCCCCAAGGACAGGGGGCGAGTGAGCAGTTCTTC.

The chain couples TRBV18 to TRBJ1-4, with TRBD1 matching 7 bases. Germline loops: CDR1 KGHSH, CDR2 LQKENI. This CDR3 has 17 residues. V lost 3 bases and J lost 1; bases outside the gene matches: 8. CDR3 DNA sequence: TGTGCCAGCTCACCCCAGACAGGGTCGGAAACTAATGAAAAACTGTTTTTT. It is translated as CASSPQTGSETNEKLFF.

J is TRBJ2-2 and V is TRBV5-1; D might be TRBD2 (5 bases). CDR1 is SGHRS, CDR2 YFSETQ, per germline. The CDR3 runs 14 residues. V was clipped by 2 bases and J by 0 bases, with 5 bases between them. The CDR3 loop is CASSFGTNTGELFF. The CDR3 region has the DNA TGCGCCAGCAGCTTCGGGACGAACACCGGGGAGCTGTTTTTT.

The J gene is TRBJ2-7, the V gene TRBV18; D is perhaps TRBD1 (6 bases). The CDR3 runs 13 residues. Trimming removed 1 base from V and 6 bases from J, with 10 bases in between. Germline V CDR1 and CDR2: KGHSH, LQKENI. This CDR3 is CASSPLSGVEQYF. CDR3 DNA sequence: TGTGCCAGCTCACCACTGTCAGGGGTCGAGCAGTACTTC.

The chain links TRBV7-2 to TRBJ2-5; TRBD1 matches at 7 bases. This CDR3 has 14 residues. Germline CDR1 and CDR2: SGHTA and FQGNSA. V shed 5 bases and J 4 bases; nucleotides not matched to a gene: 7. The CDR3 sequence: CASSLGGRRETQYF. Here the CDR3 DNA reads TGTGCCAGCAGCCTAGGGGGCCGGCGAGAGACCCAGTACTTC.

The chain employs TRBV9 and TRBJ1-2; D remains ambiguous. Looked up from germline, CDR1 is SGDLS and CDR2 is YYNGEE. The ends were cut back, 4 bases at V and 7 bases at J, with 14 bases in the middle. The CDR3 totals 13 residues. CDR3 nucleotide sequence: TGTGCCAGCAGCCGGTTGGGAGCGAGTGGCTACACCTTC. Its translation: CASSRLGASGYTF.

The rearrangement uses TRBV25-1 and TRBJ1-1; possibly TRBD1 for D (5 bases). Germline values: CDR1 MGHDK, CDR2 SYGVNS. The CDR3 has 14 amino acids. The germline V and J ends were trimmed by 3 bases and 6 bases, with 14 bases remaining between them. This chain's CDR3 is CASSDPGKESEAFF. The CDR3 region has the DNA TGTGCCAGCAGTGATCCAGGGAAAGAGTCTGAAGCTTTCTTT.

This chain joins TRBV15 and TRBJ1-1; no clear D gene. The germline gives CDR1 LNHNV, CDR2 YYDKDF (reference sequence). This CDR3 comprises 14 residues. Trimming removed 0 bases at V and 7 bases at J, with 12 bases between. The CDR3 nucleotides are TGTGCCACCAGCAGAGATCAAGAACGGTTTGAAGCTTTCTTT. This translates into CATSRDQERFEAFF.

The genes are TRBV25-1 and TRBJ1-1, with D perhaps matching TRBD1 (6 bases). CDR1 MGHDK and CDR2 SYGVNS come from the germline V gene. Deletions cut 0 bases from V and 4 bases from J, with 6 bases between. This CDR3 has 13 residues. CDR3 region: CASSEYRGTEAFF. As DNA, the CDR3 is TGTGCCAGCAGTGAATACAGGGGCACTGAAGCTTTCTTT.

The chain joins TRBV7-9 to TRBJ1-4; 9 positions match TRBD1. The V and J ends lost 3 bases and 8 bases, in that order; junction bases with no gene match: 4. This CDR3 comprises 14 residues. Germline V gene data show CDR1 as SEHNR and CDR2 as FQNEAQ (reference sequence). The CDR3 is CASSLGTGREKLFF. The CDR3 DNA follows: TGTGCCAGCAGCTTGGGGACAGGGAGGGAAAAACTGTTTTTT.

V usage is TRBV7-9 and J usage is TRBJ2-3, with 8 positions matching TRBD2. The junction had 3 bases not matched to a gene; V was cut back by 5 bases and J by 5 bases. The length of the CDR3 is 13 residues. Germline V gene lookup returns CDR1 SEHNR and CDR2 FQNEAQ (reference sequence). The CDR3 bases are TGTGCCAGCAGCCCCGGGGGGGGAGATACGCAGTATTTT. Its protein product is CASSPGGGDTQYF.

V is TRBV7-2 and J is TRBJ2-4, with 11 bases aligning to TRBD1. The CDR3 is 14 residues long. Germline CDR1 and CDR2: SGHTA and FQGNSA. V trimming: 5 bases; J trimming: 10 bases; junction bases outside the gene matches: 7. CDR3 in amino acids: CASSPDGTGGIQYF. The DNA for the CDR3 is TGTGCCAGCAGCCCCGACGGGACAGGGGGAATTCAGTACTTC. The whole variable domain, filled in from reference TRBV7-2 and TRBJ2-4, reads GAGVSQSPSNKVTEKGKDVELRCDPISGHTALYWYRQSLGQGLEFLIYFQGNSAPDKSGLPSDRFSAERTGGSVSTLTIQRTQQEDSAVYLCASSPDGTGGIQYFGAGTRLSVL.

The gene calls are TRBV10-3 and TRBJ1-1; 10 bases agree with TRBD1. The germline V gene has CDR1 ENHRY and CDR2 SYGVKD. Trimming cost V 8 bases and J 5 bases; bases outside gene matches: 8. The CDR3 has 14 residues. CDR3 protein: CAIGGTGVATEAFF. The CDR3 DNA reads as TGTGCCATCGGGGGGACAGGGGTGGCAACTGAAGCTTTCTTT.

This clone was detected only once. The V and J genes are TRBV10-3 and TRBJ1-6; a weak D match, TRBD1 (6 bases). CDR1 is ENHRY and CDR2 is SYGVKD in the germline V gene. The V end lost 0 bases, the J end lost 7 bases, and 10 bases lay between the germline ends. The CDR3 runs to 15 residues. In nucleotides, the CDR3 is TGTGCCATCAGTGAGTCTGAGGACAGCAATTCACCCCTCCACTTT. This encodes CAISESEDSNSPLHF.

This clone was observed a single time. This chain uses TRBV11-3 with TRBJ2-2, with D possibly being TRBD1 (5 bases). Per the germline V gene, CDR1 is SGHNT and CDR2 is YENEEA. V lost 5 bases, J lost 1 base, and 11 bases lay in between. This CDR3 region has 15 residues. The CDR3 here is CASSQGHGNTGELFF. The CDR3 region has the DNA TGTGCCAGCAGCCAAGGACACGGGAACACCGGGGAGCTGTTTTTT. Using reference TRBV11-3 and TRBJ2-2 for the parts outside the CDR3, the full variable domain is EAGVVQSPRYKIIEKKQPVAFWCNPISGHNTLYWYLQNLGQGPELLIRYENEEAVDDSQLPKDRFSAERLKGVDSTLKIQPAELGDSAVYLCASSQGHGNTGELFFGEGSRLTVL.

The rearrangement links TRBV4-2 to TRBJ2-2; 15 nucleotides align to TRBD2. Looked up from germline, CDR1 is LGHNA and CDR2 is YNFKEQ. The CDR3 sequence is 20 residues long. V gave up 3 bases and J gave up 0 bases; unmatched junction bases: 8. The DNA of the CDR3 is TGTGCCAGCAGCCACGCACCGGGACTAGCGGGAGGATCGAACACCGGGGAGCTGTTTTTT. It is translated as CASSHAPGLAGGSNTGELFF.

CDR3 loop: CASSLVPGEGYQPQHF. DNA for the CDR3: TGTGCCAGCAGCTTAGTTCCAGGGGAAGGATATCAGCCCCAGCATTTT. The gene calls are TRBV7-2 and TRBJ1-5; tentatively, D is TRBD1 (6 bases). The CDR3 totals 16 residues. Germline-derived CDR1 and CDR2 are SGHTA and FQGNSA. V gave up 1 base and J gave up 5 bases, with 15 bases separating them.

V is TRBV10-3 and J is TRBJ1-5, with a tentative D call TRBD1 (6 bases). Trimming took 6 bases from V and 2 from J, leaving 8 bases between them. Per the germline V gene, CDR1 is ENHRY and CDR2 is SYGVKD. The CDR3 extends over 13 amino acids. CDR3: CAIRAGGNQPQHF. DNA for the CDR3: TGTGCCATCAGAGCAGGGGGCAATCAGCCCCAGCATTTT.

This chain joins TRBV4-2 and TRBJ2-1; 9 nucleotides agree with TRBD1. The J segment lost 7 bases and the V segment lost 3 bases, leaving 10 bases of the junction unmatched. Germline V gives CDR1 LGHNA, CDR2 YNFKEQ. The CDR3 contains 16 residues. This CDR3 reads CASSQGRDRAWNEQFF. DNA of the CDR3: TGTGCCAGCAGCCAGGGCCGGGACAGGGCTTGGAATGAGCAGTTCTTC.

The chain joins TRBV7-9 to TRBJ1-1, with D uncertain. This CDR3 has 12 amino acids. The germline CDR1 and CDR2 sequences are SEHNR and FQNEAQ (reference sequence). The germline V and J ends were trimmed by 4 bases and 5 bases, with 8 bases remaining between them. The CDR3 protein is CASSWPGTEAFF. In DNA form, the CDR3 reads TGTGCCAGCAGCTGGCCGGGTACTGAAGCTTTCTTT.

The rearrangement links TRBV9 to TRBJ2-1, with 11 bases fitting TRBD2. Per germline, CDR1 SGDLS and CDR2 YYNGEE. The CDR3 totals 21 residues. The V and J ends lost 0 bases and 4 bases, in that order; junction bases with no gene match: 18. CDR3 bases: TGTGCCAGCAGCGTAGCAGGCCGGCTAGCGGGGGGTACTGGGAAATACAATGAGCAGTTCTTC. Its translation is CASSVAGRLAGGTGKYNEQFF.

The CDR3 coding sequence is TGCGCCAGCAGCCCCGACAGTTACGAGCAGTACTTC. Translating gives CASSPDSYEQYF. V is TRBV10-1 and J is TRBJ2-7, with TRBD1 as a possible D gene (5 bases). This CDR3 has 12 residues. V lost 6 bases to trimming and J lost 4 bases, with 10 bases between them. Germline V CDR1 and CDR2: WNHNN, SYGVQD (reference sequence).

The chain employs TRBV6-2 or TRBV6-3 and TRBJ1-5; a possible D gene is TRBD1 (6 bases). The germline CDR1 and CDR2 sequences are MNHEY and SVGEGT. Deletions cut 2 bases from V and 3 bases from J, with 17 bases between. CDR3 length equals 17 residues. CDR3 residues: CASSYAPYTGSNQPQHF. For the CDR3, the DNA is TGTGCCAGCAGTTACGCCCCCTATACAGGGTCCAATCAGCCCCAGCATTTT.